This T cell receptor (beta chain) was profiled in a study of cytomegalovirus exposure and HLA in healthy donors. In the PCR, 60 Vbeta and 13 Jbeta primers were used. Assay used: immunoSEQ multiplex PCR; TCRdb lists only in-frame clones, some missing. Here the sample table reports roughly 120,000 clones. CDR1 SGHVS and CDR2 FQNEAQ come from the germline V gene. This CDR3 contains 17 residues. Trimming left V 0 bases short and J 1 base short, with 13 bases between. Source material: PBMCs. The V gene is TRBV7-8, the J gene TRBJ1-5; TRBD1 is a possible D gene (6 bases). This receptor was taken from a young man in good health and CMV-seronegative. CDR3 residues: CASSLAAQGRSNQPQHF. As DNA, the CDR3 is TGTGCCAGCAGCTTAGCCGCACAGGGACGGAGCAATCAGCCCCAGCATTTT.